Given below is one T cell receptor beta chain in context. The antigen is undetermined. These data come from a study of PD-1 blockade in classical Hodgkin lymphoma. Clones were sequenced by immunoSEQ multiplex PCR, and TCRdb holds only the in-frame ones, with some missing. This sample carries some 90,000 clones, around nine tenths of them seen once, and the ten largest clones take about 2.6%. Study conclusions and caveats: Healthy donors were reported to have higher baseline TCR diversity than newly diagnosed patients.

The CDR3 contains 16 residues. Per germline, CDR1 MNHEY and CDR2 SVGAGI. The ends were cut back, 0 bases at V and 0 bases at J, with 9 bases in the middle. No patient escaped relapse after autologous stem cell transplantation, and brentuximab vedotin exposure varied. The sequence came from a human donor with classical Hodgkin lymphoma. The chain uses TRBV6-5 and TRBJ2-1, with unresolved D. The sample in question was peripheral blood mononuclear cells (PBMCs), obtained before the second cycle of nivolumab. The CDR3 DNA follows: TGTGCCAGCAGTTACTCGACATCAAGCTCCTACAATGAGCAGTTCTTC. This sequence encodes CASSYSTSSSYNEQFF.